The present entry profiles one T cell receptor beta chain with its context. Germline CDR1 is SGHDN and CDR2 is FVKESK. The CDR3 covers 13 residues. V shed 1 base and J shed 8 bases, with 11 bases lying between them. The sample comes from a study of blood T cell repertoires in COVID-19. Libraries were prepared by immunoSEQ multiplex PCR; TCRdb keeps only in-frame clonotypes and omits some of them. The sample carries 150,000 to 160,000 clones, approximately 85% recorded once. The sequence derives from a man aged 55 to 69 with COVID-19, enrolled during active disease. The sequencing sample was made of peripheral blood. The chain uses TRBV14 and TRBJ1-2, with D uncertain. CDR3 amino acids: CASSQVVLQGYTF. The CDR3 DNA sequence: TGTGCCAGCAGCCAAGTTGTTCTACAGGGCTACACCTTC.